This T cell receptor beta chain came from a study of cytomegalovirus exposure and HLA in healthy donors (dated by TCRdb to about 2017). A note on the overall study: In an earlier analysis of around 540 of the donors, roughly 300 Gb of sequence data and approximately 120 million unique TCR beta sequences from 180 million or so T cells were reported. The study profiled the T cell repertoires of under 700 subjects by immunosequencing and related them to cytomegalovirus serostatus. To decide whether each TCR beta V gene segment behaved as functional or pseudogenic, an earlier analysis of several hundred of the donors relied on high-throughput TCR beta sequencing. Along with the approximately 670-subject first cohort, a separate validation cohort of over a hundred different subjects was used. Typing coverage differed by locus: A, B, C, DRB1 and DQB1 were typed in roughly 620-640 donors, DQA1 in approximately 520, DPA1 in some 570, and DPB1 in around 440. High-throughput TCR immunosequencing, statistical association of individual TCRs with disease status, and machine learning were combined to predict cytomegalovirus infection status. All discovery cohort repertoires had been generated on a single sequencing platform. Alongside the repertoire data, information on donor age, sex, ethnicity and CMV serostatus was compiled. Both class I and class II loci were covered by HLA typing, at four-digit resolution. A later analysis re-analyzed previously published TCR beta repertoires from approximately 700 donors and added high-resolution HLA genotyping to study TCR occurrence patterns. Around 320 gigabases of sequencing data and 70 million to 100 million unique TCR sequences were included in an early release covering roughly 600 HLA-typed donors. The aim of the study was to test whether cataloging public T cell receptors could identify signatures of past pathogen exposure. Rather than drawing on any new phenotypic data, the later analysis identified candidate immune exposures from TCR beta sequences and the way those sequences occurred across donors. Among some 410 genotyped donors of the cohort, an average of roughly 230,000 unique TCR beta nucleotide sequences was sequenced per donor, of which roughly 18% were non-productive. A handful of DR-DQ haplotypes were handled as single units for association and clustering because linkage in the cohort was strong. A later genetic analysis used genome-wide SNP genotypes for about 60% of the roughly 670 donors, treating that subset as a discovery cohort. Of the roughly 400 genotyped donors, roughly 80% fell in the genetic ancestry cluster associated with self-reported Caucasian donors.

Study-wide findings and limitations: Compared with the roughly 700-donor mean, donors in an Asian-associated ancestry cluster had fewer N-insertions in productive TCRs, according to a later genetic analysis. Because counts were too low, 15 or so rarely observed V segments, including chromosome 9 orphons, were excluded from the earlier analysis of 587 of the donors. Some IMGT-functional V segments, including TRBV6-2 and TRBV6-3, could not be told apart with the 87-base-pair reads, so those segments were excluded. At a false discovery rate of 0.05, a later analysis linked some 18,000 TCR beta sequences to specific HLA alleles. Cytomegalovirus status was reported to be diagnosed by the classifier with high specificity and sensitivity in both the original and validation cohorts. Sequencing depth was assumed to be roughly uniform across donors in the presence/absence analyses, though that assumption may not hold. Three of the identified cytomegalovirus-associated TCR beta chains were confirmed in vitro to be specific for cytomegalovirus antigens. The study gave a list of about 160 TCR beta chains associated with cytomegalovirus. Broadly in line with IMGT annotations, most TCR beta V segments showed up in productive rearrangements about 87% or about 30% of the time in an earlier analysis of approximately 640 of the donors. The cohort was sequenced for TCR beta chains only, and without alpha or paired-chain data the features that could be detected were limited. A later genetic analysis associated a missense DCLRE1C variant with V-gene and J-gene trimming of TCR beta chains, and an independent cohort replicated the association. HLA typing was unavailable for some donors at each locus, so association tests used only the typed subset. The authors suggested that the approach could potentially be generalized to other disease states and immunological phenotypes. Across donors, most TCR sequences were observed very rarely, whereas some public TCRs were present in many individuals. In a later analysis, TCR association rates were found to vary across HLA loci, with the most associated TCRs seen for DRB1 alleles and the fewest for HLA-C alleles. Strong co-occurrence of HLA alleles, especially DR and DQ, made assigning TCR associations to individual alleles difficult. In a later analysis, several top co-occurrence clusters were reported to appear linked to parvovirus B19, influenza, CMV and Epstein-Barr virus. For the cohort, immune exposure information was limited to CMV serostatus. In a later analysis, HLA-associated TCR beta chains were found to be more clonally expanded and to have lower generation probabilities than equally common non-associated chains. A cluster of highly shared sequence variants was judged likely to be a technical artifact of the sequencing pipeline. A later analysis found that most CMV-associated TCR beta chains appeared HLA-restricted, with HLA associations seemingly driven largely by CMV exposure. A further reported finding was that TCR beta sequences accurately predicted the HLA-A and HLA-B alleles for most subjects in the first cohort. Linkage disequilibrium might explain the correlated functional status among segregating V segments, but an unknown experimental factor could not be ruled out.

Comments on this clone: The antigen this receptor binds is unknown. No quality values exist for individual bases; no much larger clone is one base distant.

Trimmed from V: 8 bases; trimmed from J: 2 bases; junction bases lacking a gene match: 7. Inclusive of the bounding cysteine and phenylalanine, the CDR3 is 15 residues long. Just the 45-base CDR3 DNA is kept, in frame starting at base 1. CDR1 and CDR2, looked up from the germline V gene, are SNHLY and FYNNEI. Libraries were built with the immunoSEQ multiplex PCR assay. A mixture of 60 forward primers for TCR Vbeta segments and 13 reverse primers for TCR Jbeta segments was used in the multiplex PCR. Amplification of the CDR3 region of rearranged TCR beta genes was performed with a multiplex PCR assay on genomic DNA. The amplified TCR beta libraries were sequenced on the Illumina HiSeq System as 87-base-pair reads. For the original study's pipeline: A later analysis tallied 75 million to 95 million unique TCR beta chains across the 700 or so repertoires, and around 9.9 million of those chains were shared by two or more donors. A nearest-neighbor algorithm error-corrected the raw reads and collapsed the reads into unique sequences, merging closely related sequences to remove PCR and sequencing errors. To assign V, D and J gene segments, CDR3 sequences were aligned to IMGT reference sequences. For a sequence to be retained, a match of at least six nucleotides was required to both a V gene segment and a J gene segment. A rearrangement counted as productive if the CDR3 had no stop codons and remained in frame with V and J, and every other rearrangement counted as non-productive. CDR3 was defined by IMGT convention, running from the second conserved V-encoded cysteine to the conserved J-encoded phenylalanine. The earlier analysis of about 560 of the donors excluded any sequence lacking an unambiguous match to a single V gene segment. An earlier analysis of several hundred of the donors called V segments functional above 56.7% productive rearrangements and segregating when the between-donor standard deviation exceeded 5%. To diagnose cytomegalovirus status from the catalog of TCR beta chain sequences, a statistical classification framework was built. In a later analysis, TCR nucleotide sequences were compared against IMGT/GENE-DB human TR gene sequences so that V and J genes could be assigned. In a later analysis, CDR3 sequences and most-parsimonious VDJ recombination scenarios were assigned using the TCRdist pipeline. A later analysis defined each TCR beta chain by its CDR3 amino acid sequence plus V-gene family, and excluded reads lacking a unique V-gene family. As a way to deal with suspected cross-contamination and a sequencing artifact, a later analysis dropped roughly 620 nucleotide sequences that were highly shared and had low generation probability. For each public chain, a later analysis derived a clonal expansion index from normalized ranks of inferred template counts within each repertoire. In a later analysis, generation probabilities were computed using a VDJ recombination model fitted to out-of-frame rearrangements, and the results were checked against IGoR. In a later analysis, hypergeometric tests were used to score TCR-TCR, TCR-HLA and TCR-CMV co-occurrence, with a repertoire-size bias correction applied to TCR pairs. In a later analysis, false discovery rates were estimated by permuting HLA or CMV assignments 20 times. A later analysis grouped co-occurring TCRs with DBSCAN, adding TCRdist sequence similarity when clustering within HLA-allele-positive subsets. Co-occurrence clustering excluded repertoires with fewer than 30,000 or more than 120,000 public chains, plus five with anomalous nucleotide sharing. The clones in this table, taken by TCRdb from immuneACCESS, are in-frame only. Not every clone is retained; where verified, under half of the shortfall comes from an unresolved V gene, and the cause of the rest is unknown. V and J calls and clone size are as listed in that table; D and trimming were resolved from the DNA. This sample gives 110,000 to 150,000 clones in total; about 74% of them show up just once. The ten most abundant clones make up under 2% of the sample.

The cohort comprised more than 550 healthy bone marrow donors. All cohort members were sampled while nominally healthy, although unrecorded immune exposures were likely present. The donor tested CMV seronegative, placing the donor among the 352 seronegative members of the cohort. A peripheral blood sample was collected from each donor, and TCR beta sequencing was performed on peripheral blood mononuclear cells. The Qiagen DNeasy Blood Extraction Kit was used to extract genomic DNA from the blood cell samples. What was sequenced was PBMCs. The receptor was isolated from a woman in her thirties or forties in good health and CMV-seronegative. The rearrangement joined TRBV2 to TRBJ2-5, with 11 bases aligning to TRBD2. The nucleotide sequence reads TGTGCCAGCGCGTCGGGACTAGCGGTTCAAGAGACCCAGTACTTC. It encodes CASASGLAVQETQYF.